This record looks at one T cell receptor (beta chain) sequence and its context. Trimming left V 1 base short and J 6 bases short, with 9 bases between. Looked up from germline, CDR1 is MNHNS and CDR2 is SASEGT. CDR3 length equals 13 residues. The entry originates in a study of cytomegalovirus exposure and HLA in healthy donors. Primers for the PCR totalled 60 Vbeta and 13 Jbeta. The method was immunoSEQ multiplex PCR; TCRdb's version includes in-frame clones alone and lacks a portion of them. Of under 200,000 clones in the sample, approximately 71% were seen once. The sample consisted of PBMCs. The sequence was obtained from a man between 50 and 59 years old in good health and CMV-seronegative. This chain uses TRBV6-1 with TRBJ1-1, with D hard to call. The CDR3 DNA reads as TGTGCCAGCAGTGAAGGACCCGGGTCTGAAGCTTTCTTT. Its translation: CASSEGPGSEAFF.